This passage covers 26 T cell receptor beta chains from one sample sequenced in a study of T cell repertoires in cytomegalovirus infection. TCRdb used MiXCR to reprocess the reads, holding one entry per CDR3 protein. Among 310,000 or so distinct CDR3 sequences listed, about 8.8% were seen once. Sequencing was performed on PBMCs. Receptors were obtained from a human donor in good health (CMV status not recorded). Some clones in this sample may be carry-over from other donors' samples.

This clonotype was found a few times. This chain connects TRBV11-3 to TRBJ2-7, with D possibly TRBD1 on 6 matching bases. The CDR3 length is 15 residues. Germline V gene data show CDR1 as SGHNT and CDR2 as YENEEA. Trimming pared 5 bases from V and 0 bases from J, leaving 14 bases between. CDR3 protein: CASSHRVPSSYEQYV. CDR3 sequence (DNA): TGTGCCAGCAGCCACAGGGTCCCCTCCTCCTACGAGCAGTACGTC.

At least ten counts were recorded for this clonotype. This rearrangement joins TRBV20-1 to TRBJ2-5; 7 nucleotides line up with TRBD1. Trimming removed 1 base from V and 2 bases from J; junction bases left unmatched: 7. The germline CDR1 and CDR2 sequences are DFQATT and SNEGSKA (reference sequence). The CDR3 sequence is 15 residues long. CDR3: CSARAGTARQETQYF. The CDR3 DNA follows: TGCAGTGCTAGAGCCGGGACAGCAAGGCAAGAGACCCAGTACTTC.

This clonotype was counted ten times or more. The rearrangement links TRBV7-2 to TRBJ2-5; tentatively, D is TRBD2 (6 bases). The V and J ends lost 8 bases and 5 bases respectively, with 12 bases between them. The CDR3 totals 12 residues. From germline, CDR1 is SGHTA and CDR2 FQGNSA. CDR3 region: CASGTSRETQYF. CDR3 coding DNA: TGTGCCAGCGGCACTAGCCGTGAGACCCAGTACTTC.

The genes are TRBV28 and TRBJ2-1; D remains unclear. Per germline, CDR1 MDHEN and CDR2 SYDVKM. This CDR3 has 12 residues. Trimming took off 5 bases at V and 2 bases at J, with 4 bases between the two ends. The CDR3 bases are TGTGCCAGCAGTACACCCTACAATGAGCAGTTCTTC. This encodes CASSTPYNEQFF. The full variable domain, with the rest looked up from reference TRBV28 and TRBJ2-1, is DVKVTQSSRYLVKRTGEKVFLECVQDMDHENMFWYRQDPGLGLRLIYFSYDVKMKEKGDIPEGYSVSREKKERFSLILESASTNQTSMYLCASSTPYNEQFFGPGTRLTVL.

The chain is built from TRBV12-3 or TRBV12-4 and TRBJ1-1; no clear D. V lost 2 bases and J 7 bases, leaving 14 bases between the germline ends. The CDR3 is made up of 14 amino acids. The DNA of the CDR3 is TGTGCCAGCAGTTTACAATCCAGGCTTGGTGAAGCTTTCTTT. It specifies CASSLQSRLGEAFF.

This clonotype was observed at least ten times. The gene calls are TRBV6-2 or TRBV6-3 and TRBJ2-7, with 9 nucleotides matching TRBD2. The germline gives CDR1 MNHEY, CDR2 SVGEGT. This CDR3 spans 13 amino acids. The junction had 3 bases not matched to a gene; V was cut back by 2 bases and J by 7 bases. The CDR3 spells CASSYELAGEQYV. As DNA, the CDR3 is TGTGCCAGCAGTTACGAACTAGCGGGTGAGCAGTACGTC.

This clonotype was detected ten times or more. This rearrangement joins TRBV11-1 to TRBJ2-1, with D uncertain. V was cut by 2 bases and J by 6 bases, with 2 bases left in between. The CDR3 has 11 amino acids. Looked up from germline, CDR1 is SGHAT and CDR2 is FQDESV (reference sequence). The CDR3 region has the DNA TGTGCCAGCAGCTTAATCAATGAGCAGTTCTTC. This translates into CASSLINEQFF. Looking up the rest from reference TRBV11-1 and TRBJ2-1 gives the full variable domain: EAEVAQSPRYKITEKSQAVAFWCDPISGHATLYWYRQILGQGPELLVQFQDESVVDDSQLPKDRFSAERLKGVDSTLKIQPAELGDSAMYLCASSLINEQFFGPGTRLTVL.

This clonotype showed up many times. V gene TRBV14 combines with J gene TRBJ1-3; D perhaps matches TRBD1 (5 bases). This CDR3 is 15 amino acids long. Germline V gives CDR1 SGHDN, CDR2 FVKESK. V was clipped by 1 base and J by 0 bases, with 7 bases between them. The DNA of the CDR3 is TGTGCCAGCAGCCAAGGAAGGGGCTCTGGAAACACCATATATTTT. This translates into CASSQGRGSGNTIYF.

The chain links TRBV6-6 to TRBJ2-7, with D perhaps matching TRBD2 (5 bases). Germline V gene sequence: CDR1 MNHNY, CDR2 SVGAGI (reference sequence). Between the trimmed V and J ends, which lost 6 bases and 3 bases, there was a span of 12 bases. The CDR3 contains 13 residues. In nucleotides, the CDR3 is TGTGCCAGCAGCGTGAGCGGTGACTACGAGCAGTACGTC. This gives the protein CASSVSGDYEQYV.

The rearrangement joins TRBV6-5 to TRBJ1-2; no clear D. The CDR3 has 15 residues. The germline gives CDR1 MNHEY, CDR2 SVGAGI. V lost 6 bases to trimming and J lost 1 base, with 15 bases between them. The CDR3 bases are TGTGCCAGCAGCTTCACAGTAACAGTTAACTATGGCTACACCTTC. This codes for CASSFTVTVNYGYTF.

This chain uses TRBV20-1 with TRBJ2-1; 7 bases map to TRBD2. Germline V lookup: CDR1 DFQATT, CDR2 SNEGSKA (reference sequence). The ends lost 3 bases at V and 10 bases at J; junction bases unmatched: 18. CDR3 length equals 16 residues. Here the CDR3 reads CSASSLRSGSLQEQFF. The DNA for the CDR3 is TGCAGTGCTAGTTCCCTTCGTAGCGGGTCCCTTCAGGAGCAGTTCTTC.

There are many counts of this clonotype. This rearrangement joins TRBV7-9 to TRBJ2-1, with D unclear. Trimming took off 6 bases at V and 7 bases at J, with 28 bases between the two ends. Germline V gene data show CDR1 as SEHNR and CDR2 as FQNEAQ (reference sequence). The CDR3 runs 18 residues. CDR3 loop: CASSSRWSERSRRNEQFF. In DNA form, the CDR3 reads TGTGCCAGCAGTTCCCGATGGTCCGAAAGGTCGCGTCGGAATGAGCAGTTCTTC.

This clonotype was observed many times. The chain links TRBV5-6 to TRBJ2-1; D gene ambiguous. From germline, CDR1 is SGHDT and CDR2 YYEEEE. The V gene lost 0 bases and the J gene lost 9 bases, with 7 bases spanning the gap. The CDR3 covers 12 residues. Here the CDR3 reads CASSLGATEQFF. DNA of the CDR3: TGTGCCAGCAGCTTGGGGGCAACTGAGCAGTTCTTC.

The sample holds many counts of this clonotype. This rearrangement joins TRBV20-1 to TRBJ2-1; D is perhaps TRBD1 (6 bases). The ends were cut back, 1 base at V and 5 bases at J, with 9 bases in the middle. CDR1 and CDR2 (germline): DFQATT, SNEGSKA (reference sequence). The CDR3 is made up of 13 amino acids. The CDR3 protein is CSARVGQNNEQFF. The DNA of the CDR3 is TGCAGTGCTAGAGTAGGACAGAACAATGAGCAGTTCTTC.

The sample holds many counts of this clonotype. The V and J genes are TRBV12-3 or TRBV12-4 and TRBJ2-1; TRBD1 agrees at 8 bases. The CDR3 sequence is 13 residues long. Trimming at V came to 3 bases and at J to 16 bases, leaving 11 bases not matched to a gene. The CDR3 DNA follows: TGTGCCAGCAGTTTTCTTAGTGGGACAGGTAACTTCTTC. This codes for CASSFLSGTGNFF.

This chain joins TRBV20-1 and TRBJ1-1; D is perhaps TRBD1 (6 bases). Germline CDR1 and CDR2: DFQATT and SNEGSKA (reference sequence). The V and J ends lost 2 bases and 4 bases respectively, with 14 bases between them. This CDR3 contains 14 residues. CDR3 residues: CSARPGGLGTEAFF. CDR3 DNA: TGCAGTGCTAGACCGGGGGGGCTTGGCACTGAAGCTTTCTTT.

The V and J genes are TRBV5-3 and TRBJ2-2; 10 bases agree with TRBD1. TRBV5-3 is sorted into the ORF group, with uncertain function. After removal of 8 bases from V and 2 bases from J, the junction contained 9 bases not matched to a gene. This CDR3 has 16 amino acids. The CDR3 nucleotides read TGTGCCAGCAGCGCGGACAGGGGGACCAACACCGGGGAGCTGTTTTTT. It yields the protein CASSADRGTNTGELFF.

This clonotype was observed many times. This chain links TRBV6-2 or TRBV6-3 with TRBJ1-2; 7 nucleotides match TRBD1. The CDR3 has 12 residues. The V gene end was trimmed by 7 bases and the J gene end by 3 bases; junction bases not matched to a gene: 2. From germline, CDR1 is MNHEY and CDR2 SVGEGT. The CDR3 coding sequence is TGTGCCAGCATTGGACAGGACTATGGCTACACCTTC. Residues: CASIGQDYGYTF.

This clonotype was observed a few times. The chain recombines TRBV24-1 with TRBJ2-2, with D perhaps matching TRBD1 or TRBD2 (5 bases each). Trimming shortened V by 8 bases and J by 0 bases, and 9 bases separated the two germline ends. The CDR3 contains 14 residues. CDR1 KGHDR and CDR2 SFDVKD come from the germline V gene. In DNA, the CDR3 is TGTGCCACCACGCAGGGAGCGAACACCGGGGAGCTGTTTTTT. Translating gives CATTQGANTGELFF.

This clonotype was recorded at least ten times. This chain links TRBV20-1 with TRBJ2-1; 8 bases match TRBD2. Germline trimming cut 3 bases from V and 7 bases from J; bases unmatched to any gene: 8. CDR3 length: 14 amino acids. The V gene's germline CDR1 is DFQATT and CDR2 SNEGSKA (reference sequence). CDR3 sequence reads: CSASPSGGSNEQFF. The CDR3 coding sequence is TGCAGTGCTAGCCCAAGCGGGGGTAGTAATGAGCAGTTCTTC.

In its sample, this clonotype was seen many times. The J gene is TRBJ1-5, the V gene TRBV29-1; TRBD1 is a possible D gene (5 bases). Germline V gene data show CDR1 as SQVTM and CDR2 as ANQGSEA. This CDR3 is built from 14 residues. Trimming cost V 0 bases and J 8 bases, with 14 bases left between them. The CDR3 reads CSVEDEAGTKPQHF. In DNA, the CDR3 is TGCAGCGTTGAAGATGAGGCAGGGACGAAGCCCCAGCATTTT.

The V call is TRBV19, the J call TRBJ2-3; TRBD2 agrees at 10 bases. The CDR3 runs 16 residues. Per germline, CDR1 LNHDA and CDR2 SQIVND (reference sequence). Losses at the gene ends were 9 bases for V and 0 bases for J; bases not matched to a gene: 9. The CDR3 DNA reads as TGTGCCAGCCGCGAGCGGGGGGGGCATAGCACAGATACGCAGTATTTT. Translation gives CASRERGGHSTDTQYF.

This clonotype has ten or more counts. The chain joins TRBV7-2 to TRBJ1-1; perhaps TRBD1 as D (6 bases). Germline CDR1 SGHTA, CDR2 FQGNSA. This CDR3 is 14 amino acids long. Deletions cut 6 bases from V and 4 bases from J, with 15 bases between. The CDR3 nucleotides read TGTGCCAGCAGGGCAGGGGTGGGCGGCACTGAAGCTTTCTTT. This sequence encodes CASRAGVGGTEAFF.

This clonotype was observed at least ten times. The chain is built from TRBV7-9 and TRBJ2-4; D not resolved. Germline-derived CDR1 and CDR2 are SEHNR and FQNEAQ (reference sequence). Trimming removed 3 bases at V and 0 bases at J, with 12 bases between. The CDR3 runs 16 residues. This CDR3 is CASSLSSAVAKNIQYF. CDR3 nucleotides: TGTGCCAGCAGCTTGAGCTCTGCCGTAGCCAAAAACATTCAGTACTTC.

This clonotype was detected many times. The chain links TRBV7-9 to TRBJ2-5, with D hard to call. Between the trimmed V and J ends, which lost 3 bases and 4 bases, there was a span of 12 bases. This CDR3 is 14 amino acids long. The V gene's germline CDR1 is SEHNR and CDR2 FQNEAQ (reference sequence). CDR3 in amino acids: CASSFGELGETQYF. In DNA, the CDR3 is TGTGCCAGCAGCTTTGGGGAATTAGGAGAGACCCAGTACTTC.

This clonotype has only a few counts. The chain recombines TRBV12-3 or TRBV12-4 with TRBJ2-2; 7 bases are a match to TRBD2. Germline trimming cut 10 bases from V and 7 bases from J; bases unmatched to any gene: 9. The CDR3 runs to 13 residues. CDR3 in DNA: TGTGCCATTTTACTAGCGAATGGCGGGGAGCTGTTTTTT. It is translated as CAILLANGGELFF.